A single TCR beta chain is shown here with its context. Its antigen is not known. The entry originates in a study of shared clonotypes between healthy human individuals. Study-wide findings and caveats: Sequencing depth was predicted to influence how clonotypes are shared among donors.

The study drew all its donors from Caucasian adults living in Nashville, Tennessee. The V end lost 3 bases, the J end lost 3 bases, and 8 bases lay between the germline ends. The V gene's germline CDR1 is SNHLY and CDR2 FYNNEI. The CDR3 totals 13 residues. Some clones are missing from TCRdb's copy, which holds only in-frame ones; the method was immunoSEQ multiplex PCR. The sample holds under 600,000 clones; roughly 79% are singletons and the top ten take roughly an eighth. This TCR derives from a woman aged 40 to 55 in good health. Some clones in this sample may be carry-over from other donors' samples. The chain couples TRBV2 to TRBJ1-2; D is ambiguous. Sequencing was carried out using PBMCs. The CDR3 region is CASSDNGYYGYTF. In nucleotides, the CDR3 is TGTGCCAGCAGTGATAACGGATACTATGGCTACACCTTC.